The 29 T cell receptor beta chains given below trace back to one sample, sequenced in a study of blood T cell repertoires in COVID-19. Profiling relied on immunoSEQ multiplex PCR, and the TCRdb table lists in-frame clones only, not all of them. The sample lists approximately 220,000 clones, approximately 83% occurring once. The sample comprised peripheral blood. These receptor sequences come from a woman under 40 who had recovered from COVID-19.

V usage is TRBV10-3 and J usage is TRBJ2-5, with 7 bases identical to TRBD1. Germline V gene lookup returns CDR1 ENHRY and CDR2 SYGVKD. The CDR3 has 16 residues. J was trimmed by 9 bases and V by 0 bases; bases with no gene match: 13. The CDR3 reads CAISESTRGQFAAQYF. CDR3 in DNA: TGTGCCATCAGTGAGTCCACCAGGGGACAGTTCGCGGCCCAGTACTTC.

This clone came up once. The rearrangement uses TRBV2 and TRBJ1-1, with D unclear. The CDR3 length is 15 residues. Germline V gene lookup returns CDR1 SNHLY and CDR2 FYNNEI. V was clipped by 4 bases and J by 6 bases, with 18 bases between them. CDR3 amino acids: CASSATRGEYAEAFF. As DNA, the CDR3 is TGTGCCAGCAGTGCAACGCGCGGGGAATACGCTGAAGCTTTCTTT.

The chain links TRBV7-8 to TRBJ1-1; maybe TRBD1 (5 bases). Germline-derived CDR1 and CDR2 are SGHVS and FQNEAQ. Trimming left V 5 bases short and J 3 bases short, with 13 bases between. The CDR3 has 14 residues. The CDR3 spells CASSPGTFYTEAFF. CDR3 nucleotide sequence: TGTGCCAGCAGCCCCGGGACTTTCTACACTGAAGCTTTCTTT.

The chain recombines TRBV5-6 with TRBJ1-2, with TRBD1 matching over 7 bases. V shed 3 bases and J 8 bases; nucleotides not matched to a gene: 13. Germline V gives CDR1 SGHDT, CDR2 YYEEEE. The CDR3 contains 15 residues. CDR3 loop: CASSSLARDREGYTF. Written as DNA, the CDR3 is TGTGCCAGCAGCTCACTTGCACGGGACAGAGAAGGCTACACCTTC.

The CDR3, as DNA: TGTGCCAGCAGCATTAGAGACTACTATGGCTACACCTTC. This gives the protein CASSIRDYYGYTF. The chain recombines TRBV11-2 with TRBJ1-2; D ambiguous. Germline V CDR1 and CDR2: SGHAT, FQNNGV. Between the trimmed V and J ends, which lost 5 bases and 3 bases, there was a span of 10 bases. CDR3 length equals 13 residues.

The CDR3 DNA reads TGTGCCAGCAGTGAGTATCAAGCAGGCCGTTCCTACGAGCAGTACTTC. This translates into CASSEYQAGRSYEQYF. The gene calls are TRBV6-1 and TRBJ2-7; D is unclear. The CDR3 totals 16 residues. Trimming cost V 3 bases and J 1 base, with 16 bases left between them. In germline, CDR1 is MNHNS, CDR2 SASEGT.

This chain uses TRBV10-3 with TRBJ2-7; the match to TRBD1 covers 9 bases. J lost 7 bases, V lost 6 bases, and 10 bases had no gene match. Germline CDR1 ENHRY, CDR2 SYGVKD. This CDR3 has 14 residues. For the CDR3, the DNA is TGTGCCATCAGCCCGGGACAGGGATTCGAAGAGCAGTACTTC. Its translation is CAISPGQGFEEQYF.

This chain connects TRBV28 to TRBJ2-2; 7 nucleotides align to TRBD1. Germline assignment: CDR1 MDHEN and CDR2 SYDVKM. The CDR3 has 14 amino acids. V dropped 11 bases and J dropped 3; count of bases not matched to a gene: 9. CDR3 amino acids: CAAARGLDTGELFF. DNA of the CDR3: TGTGCCGCAGCAAGGGGGCTAGACACCGGGGAGCTGTTTTTT.

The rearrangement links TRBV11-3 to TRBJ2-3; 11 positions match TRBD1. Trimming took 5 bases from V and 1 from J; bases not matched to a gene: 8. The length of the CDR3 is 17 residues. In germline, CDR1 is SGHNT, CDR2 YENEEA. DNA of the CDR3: TGTGCCAGCAGCCGTCGGACAGGGGGCGAGGGCACAGATACGCAGTATTTT. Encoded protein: CASSRRTGGEGTDTQYF.

The CDR3 here is CASSQAQATNEKLFF. CDR3 DNA: TGCGCCAGCAGCCAGGCCCAGGCAACTAATGAAAAACTGTTTTTT. The J gene is TRBJ1-4, the V gene TRBV4-1; D is uncertain. Germline values: CDR1 MGHRA, CDR2 YSYEKL. CDR3 length: 15 amino acids. Between the trimmed V and J ends, which lost 3 bases and 0 bases, there was a span of 8 bases.

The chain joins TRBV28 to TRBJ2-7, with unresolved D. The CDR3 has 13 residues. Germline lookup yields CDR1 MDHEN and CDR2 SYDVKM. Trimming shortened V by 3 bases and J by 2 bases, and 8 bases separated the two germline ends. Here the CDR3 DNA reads TGTGCCAGCAGTTTGAGTCAGGCCTACGAGCAGTACTTC. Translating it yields CASSLSQAYEQYF. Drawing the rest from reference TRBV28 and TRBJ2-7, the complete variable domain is DVKVTQSSRYLVKRTGEKVFLECVQDMDHENMFWYRQDPGLGLRLIYFSYDVKMKEKGDIPEGYSVSREKKERFSLILESASTNQTSMYLCASSLSQAYEQYFGPGTRLTVT.

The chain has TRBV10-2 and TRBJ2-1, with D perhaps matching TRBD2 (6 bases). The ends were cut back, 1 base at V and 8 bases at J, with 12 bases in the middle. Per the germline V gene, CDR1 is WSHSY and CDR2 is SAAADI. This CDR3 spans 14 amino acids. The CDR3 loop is CASSELLASYEQFF. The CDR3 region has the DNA TGCGCCAGCAGTGAGTTGCTAGCGTCGTATGAGCAGTTCTTC.

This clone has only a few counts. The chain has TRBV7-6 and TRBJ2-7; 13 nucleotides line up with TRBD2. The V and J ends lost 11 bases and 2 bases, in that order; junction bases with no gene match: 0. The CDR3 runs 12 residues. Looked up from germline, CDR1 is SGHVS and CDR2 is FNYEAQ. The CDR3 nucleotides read TGTGCCGGACTAGCGGGAGCCTACGAGCAGTACTTC. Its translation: CAGLAGAYEQYF.

For the CDR3, the DNA is TGTGCCACCAGTGATCCCCAGGGGGACAATCAGCCCCAGCATTTT. It encodes CATSDPQGDNQPQHF. The J gene is TRBJ1-5, the V gene TRBV24-1; 7 bases line up with TRBD1. The CDR3 is made up of 15 amino acids. Germline CDR1 and CDR2: KGHDR and SFDVKD. J lost 3 bases, V lost 3 bases, and 4 bases had no gene match.

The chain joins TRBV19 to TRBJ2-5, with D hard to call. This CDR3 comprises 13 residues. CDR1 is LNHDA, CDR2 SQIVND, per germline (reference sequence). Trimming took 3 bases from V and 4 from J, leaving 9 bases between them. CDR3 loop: CASSIPSGETQYF. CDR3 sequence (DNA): TGTGCCAGTAGTATTCCGAGTGGAGAGACCCAGTACTTC.

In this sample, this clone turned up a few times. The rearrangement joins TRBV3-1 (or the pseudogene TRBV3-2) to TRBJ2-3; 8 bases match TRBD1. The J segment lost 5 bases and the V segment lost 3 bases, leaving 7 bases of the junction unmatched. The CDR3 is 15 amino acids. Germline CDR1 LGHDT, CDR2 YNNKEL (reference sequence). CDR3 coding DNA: TGTGCCAGCAGCCAGGACTACACAGGGGGAGATACGCAGTATTTT. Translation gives CASSQDYTGGDTQYF.

The CDR3 coding sequence is TGTGCCACCAGAGGGACAGCCTCCTACAATGAGCAGTTCTTC. Protein: CATRGTASYNEQFF. The chain carries TRBV24-1 and TRBJ2-1, with 7 bases that match TRBD1. The CDR3 runs 14 residues. With 7 bases clipped from V and 0 bases from J, the junction kept 2 bases outside the gene matches. CDR1 and CDR2 (germline): KGHDR, SFDVKD.

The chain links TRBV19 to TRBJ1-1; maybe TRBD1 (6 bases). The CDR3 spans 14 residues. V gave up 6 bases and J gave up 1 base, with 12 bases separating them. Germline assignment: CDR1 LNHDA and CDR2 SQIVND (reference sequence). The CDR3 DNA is TGTGCCAGTAGACCGACAGGCTGGAACACTGAAGCTTTCTTT. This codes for CASRPTGWNTEAFF.

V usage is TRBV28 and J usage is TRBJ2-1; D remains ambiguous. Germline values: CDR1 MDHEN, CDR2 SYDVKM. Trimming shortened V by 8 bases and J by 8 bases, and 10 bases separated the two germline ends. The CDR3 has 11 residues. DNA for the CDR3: TGTGCCAGCCTGGAAGAGGATGAGCAGTTCTTC. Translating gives CASLEEDEQFF.

CDR3 region: CASQGQGGRPQHF. In nucleotides, the CDR3 is TGTGCCAGCCAAGGACAGGGTGGCCGGCCCCAGCATTTT. The chain is built from TRBV28 and TRBJ1-5, with 8 positions matching TRBD1. In germline, CDR1 is MDHEN, CDR2 SYDVKM. The trim removed 8 bases at V and 9 bases at J, leaving 9 bases unmatched. The CDR3 is made up of 13 amino acids.

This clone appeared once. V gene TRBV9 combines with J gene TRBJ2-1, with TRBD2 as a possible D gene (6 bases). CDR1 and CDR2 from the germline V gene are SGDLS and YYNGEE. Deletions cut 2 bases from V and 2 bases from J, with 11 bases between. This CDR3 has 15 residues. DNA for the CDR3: TGTGCCAGCAGCGTGCGGGACTCTCCCTACAATGAGCAGTTCTTC. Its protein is CASSVRDSPYNEQFF.

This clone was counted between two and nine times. The CDR3 DNA reads as TGCGCCAGCAGCCAGGCACCACTAGCAAATCAGCCCCAGCATTTT. Translating it yields CASSQAPLANQPQHF. The chain carries TRBV4-1 and TRBJ1-5, with unresolved D. V lost 3 bases and J lost 4, with 13 bases in between. The germline gives CDR1 MGHRA, CDR2 YSYEKL. This CDR3 region has 15 residues.

DNA for the CDR3: TGTGCCAGCAGCATCACTAGCGATGGCTTGGGTGAGCAGTTCTTC. It encodes CASSITSDGLGEQFF. The chain recombines TRBV7-3 with TRBJ2-1, with 7 positions matching TRBD2. This CDR3 is 15 amino acids long. CDR1 SGHTA and CDR2 FQGTGA come from the germline V gene. V dropped 5 bases and J dropped 9; count of bases not matched to a gene: 13.

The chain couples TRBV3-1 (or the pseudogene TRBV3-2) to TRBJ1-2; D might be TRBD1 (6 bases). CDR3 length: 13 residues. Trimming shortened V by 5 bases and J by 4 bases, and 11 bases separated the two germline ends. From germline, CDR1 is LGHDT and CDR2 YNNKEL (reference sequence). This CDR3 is CASSDRSLYGYTF. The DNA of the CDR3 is TGTGCCAGCAGCGACAGGAGCCTCTATGGCTACACCTTC.

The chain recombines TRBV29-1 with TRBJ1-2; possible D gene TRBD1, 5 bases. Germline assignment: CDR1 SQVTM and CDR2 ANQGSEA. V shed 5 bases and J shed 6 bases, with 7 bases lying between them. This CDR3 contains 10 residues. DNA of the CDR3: TGCAGCGTTCTAGGGGATGGCTACACCTTC. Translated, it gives CSVLGDGYTF.

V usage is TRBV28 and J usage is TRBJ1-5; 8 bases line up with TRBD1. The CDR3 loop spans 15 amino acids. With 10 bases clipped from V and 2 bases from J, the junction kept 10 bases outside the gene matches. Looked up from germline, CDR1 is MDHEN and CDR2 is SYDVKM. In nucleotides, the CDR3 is TGTGCCACCCGCCCAGGGGGCGGGGGCAATCAGCCCCAGCATTTT. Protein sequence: CATRPGGGGNQPQHF.

This CDR3 reads CASSPGGADFHQPQHF. The CDR3 nucleotides read TGCGCCAGCAGCCCAGGGGGCGCAGATTTCCATCAGCCCCAGCATTTT. The rearrangement links TRBV5-1 to TRBJ1-5; 8 nucleotides line up with TRBD1. J lost 5 bases, V lost 4 bases, and 11 bases had no gene match. Looked up from germline, CDR1 is SGHRS and CDR2 is YFSETQ. The CDR3 has 16 amino acids.

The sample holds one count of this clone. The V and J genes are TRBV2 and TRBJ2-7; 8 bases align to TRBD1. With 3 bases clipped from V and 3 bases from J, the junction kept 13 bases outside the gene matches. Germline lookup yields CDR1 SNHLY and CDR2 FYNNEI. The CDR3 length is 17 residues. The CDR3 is CASSDPSRQGKFYEQYF. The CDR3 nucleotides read TGTGCCAGCAGTGACCCCTCCCGACAGGGGAAGTTCTACGAGCAGTACTTC.

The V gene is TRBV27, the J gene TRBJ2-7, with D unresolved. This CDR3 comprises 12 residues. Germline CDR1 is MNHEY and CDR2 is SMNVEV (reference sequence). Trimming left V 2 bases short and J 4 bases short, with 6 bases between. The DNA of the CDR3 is TGTGCCAGCAGTTTAACGGGTTACGAGCAGTACTTC. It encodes CASSLTGYEQYF.